These T cell receptor beta chains were read from a single sample in a study of monozygotic twins with inflammatory bowel disease. Reprocessing the 5' RACE reads, TCRdb reports a single entry for every CDR3 protein and omits DNA. Its table lists 150,000 to 200,000 distinct CDR3 sequences. The sequenced sample consisted of blood. All receptors derive from a human donor with ulcerative colitis or Crohn's disease, or a healthy co-twin of an affected twin (not recorded which). CDR3s include the opening cysteine and the closing phenylalanine or tryptophan. Each record gives: V gene, J gene, CDR3 protein.

TRBV28,TRBJ2-1,CASSLAGGGQFF
TRBV12-3/TRBV12-4,TRBJ2-1,CASSLLAGDREQFF
TRBV7-2,TRBJ2-3,CASKRGPTDTQYF
TRBV7-2,TRBJ2-4,CASSLLRGPNIQYF
TRBV4-3,TRBJ1-1,CASSSDLSGEAFF
TRBV20-1,TRBJ2-6,CSAPEPRTGANVLTF
TRBV20-1,TRBJ2-1,CSASAGGPLNEQFF
TRBV18,TRBJ2-2,CASSLDYGPNTGELFF
TRBV4-1,TRBJ2-5,CASSQDRGGLAGFQETQYF
TRBV19,TRBJ2-7,CASSGAGTYEQYF
TRBV7-8,TRBJ2-7,CASSLYQGAGYEQYF
TRBV20-1,TRBJ2-1,CSARSRSYNEQFF
TRBV10-3,TRBJ2-3,CAISDKKGPRDTQYF
TRBV6-6,TRBJ1-4,CASSYGVEKLFF
TRBV18,TRBJ1-2,CASSPQGLGGYTF
TRBV4-1,TRBJ1-2,CASSQDWVGQGIGGYTF
TRBV12-3/TRBV12-4,TRBJ2-1,CASTLRGRAGREQFF
TRBV5-4,TRBJ1-6,CASSPEYRRSPLHF
TRBV7-2,TRBJ2-2,CASSLVGRNTGELFF
TRBV5-1,TRBJ2-2,CASRSVAGGTGELFF